This is a list of T cell receptor beta chains from one sample in a study of T cell changes during pregnancy in multiple sclerosis. The protocol was immunoSEQ multiplex PCR, while the TCRdb copy is restricted to in-frame clones and leaves out a portion. The sample has 15,000 or so clones, over 85% seen once. Material: peripheral blood, obtained in the second trimester of pregnancy. The source of these receptors is a female donor in good health, enrolled as a control in a pregnancy study. Each CDR3 is given with its conserved first and last residue. Each record gives: V gene, clone size, J gene, D gene, CDR3 DNA, CDR3 protein. D genes are given only for firm matches. Size is omitted from some rows. Given values are once, few, many or a class for expanded clones.

TRBV6-1	-	TRBJ1-2	TRBD1	TGTGCCAGCAGTGTACCGGGACAGGAGTCCTATGGCTACACCTTC	CASSVPGQESYGYTF
TRBV6-4	-	TRBJ2-3	TRBD2	TGTGCCAGCAGTGATACTAGCGGGAGGGCCACAGATACGCAGTATTTT	CASSDTSGRATDTQYF
TRBV20-1	-	TRBJ2-7	-	TGCAGTGGAAACAGGATCTACGAGCAGTACTTC	CSGNRIYEQYF
TRBV6-1	few	TRBJ1-6	TRBD1	TGTGCCAGCAGTCAACAGGGGATGGATTCACCCCTCCACTTT	CASSQQGMDSPLHF
TRBV10-3	-	TRBJ2-5	TRBD2	TGTGCCACCGACCCGGGGGGTCAGGAGACCCAGTACTTC	CATDPGGQETQYF
TRBV7-2	once	TRBJ2-3	TRBD2	TGTGCCAGCAGCGGCGGGGGGATGCCCTCGGGAACGCAGTATTTT	CASSGGGMPSGTQYF
TRBV15	-	TRBJ2-7	-	TGTGCCACGTCCCGGTCGGGGGACAGCTCCTACGAGCAGTACTTC	CATSRSGDSSYEQYF
TRBV10-3	-	TRBJ1-2	-	TGTGCCATCAGTTCTGACACCTCTGGCTACACCTTC	CAISSDTSGYTF
TRBV6-6	-	TRBJ2-3	-	TGTGCCAGCCTTCAGGGCTCTACGGGTACGCAGTATTTT	CASLQGSTGTQYF
TRBV5-8	-	TRBJ1-2	-	TGTGCCAGCAGATTGACAGTCTATGGCTACACCTTC	CASRLTVYGYTF
TRBV19	-	TRBJ1-5	TRBD1	TGTGCCAGTAGTAGGGACAGGAATCAGCCCCAGCATTTT	CASSRDRNQPQHF
TRBV5-1	-	TRBJ2-7	TRBD1	TGCGCCAGCAGACTCGCCCCCCGACAGGGGGCGCGGGCCTACGAGCAGTACTTC	CASRLAPRQGARAYEQYF
TRBV5-1	-	TRBJ1-6	TRBD1	TGCGCCAGCAGCTTCCGGGACAGGGGTTCTTCACCCCTCCACTTT	CASSFRDRGSSPLHF
TRBV19	-	TRBJ2-1	-	TGTGCCAGTAGTATGACGTCAGGTGCTTTCTCCTACAATGAGCAGTTCTTC	CASSMTSGAFSYNEQFF
TRBV28	-	TRBJ1-1	TRBD1	TGTGCCAGCAGTTCCCTCCAACAGGGGGCCGAGAACACTGAAGCTTTCTTT	CASSSLQQGAENTEAFF
TRBV11-2	-	TRBJ1-2	-	TGTGCCAGCAGCTTAGACCAGATCGCTAACTATGGCTACACCTTC	CASSLDQIANYGYTF
TRBV19	-	TRBJ2-6	-	TGTGCCAGTAGTACGGGGGGACATCACTTCTCTGGGGCCAACGTCCTGACTTTC	CASSTGGHHFSGANVLTF
TRBV10-2	once	TRBJ2-1	TRBD2	TGCGCCAGCAGTGACTGGACTAGCGGGTACAATGAGCAGTTCTTC	CASSDWTSGYNEQFF
TRBV6-5	once	TRBJ2-7	TRBD2	TGTGCCAGCAGTAGATTGCCTAGCGGTCCCTACGAGCAGTACTTC	CASSRLPSGPYEQYF
TRBV7-9	-	TRBJ1-2	TRBD1	TGTGCCAGCAGCTTAGTCCCGGGACAGGGAAACTATGGCTACACCTTC	CASSLVPGQGNYGYTF
TRBV18	once	TRBJ2-1	TRBD2	TGTGCCAGCTCACCGCCGACTAGCGGGAGAGGTGAGCAGTTCTTC	CASSPPTSGRGEQFF
TRBV6-5	-	TRBJ2-6	-	TGTGCCGTCCAGACAGCCTCTGGGGCCAACGTCCTGACTTTC	CAVQTASGANVLTF
TRBV4-1	-	TRBJ1-1	TRBD1	TGCGCCAGCAGCCCTTGGACAGGGATGAACACTGAAGCTTTCTTT	CASSPWTGMNTEAFF
TRBV25-1	-	TRBJ1-2	TRBD1	TGTGCCAGCAGTGAACCGGGACAGACAATTTATGGCTACACCTTC	CASSEPGQTIYGYTF
TRBV29-1	-	TRBJ2-5	TRBD2	TGCAGCGTTGACCGACCCGGGGGGGGAGAAGAGACCCAGTACTTC	CSVDRPGGGEETQYF
TRBV5-1	-	TRBJ2-3	-	TGCGCCAGCAGCCCGAGGACTCAGTCAGATACGCAGTATTTT	CASSPRTQSDTQYF
TRBV12-2	large	TRBJ2-5	-	TGTGCAAGTCGCACAACTAGCGGGGGGATCCAAGAGACCCAGTACTTC	CASRTTSGGIQETQYF
TRBV28	-	TRBJ1-6	-	TGTGCCAGCAGTTTGGAGGGAAATTCACCCCTCCACTTT	CASSLEGNSPLHF
TRBV30	-	TRBJ1-4	TRBD1	TGTGCCTGGAAGAAGGACAGGGATGAAAAACTGTTTTTT	CAWKKDRDEKLFF
TRBV6-4	-	TRBJ1-2	-	TGTGCCAGCAGGTGGCAGGGCTACACCTTC	CASRWQGYTF
TRBV6-5	once	TRBJ1-2	-	TGTGCCAGCAACCACCAAGACAGTGGCTACACCTTC	CASNHQDSGYTF
TRBV5-8	-	TRBJ1-4	-	TGTGCCAGCAGCCGGGCGGGAAAGAAAAATGAAAAACTGTTTTTT	CASSRAGKKNEKLFF
TRBV29-1	-	TRBJ2-2	-	TGCAGCGCGTCCGGGGGAGAGGCCGGGGAGCTGTTTTTT	CSASGGEAGELFF
TRBV2	-	TRBJ2-7	-	TGTGCCAGCAGTGAGGTTTCAGGGGCCTACGAGCAGTACTTC	CASSEVSGAYEQYF
TRBV7-2	-	TRBJ1-6	-	TGTGCCAGCAGCTTAGCTAGGCAGGGCAATTCACCCCTCCACTTT	CASSLARQGNSPLHF
TRBV7-9	-	TRBJ1-2	TRBD1	TGTGCCAGCAGCCCTCGTGGCAGGGGGGAGAAGACCTTC	CASSPRGRGEKTF
TRBV5-6	-	TRBJ1-1	-	TGTGCCAGCAGCTTAACCGGGACTGCTAAGGGGGCTTTCTTT	CASSLTGTAKGAFF
TRBV28	-	TRBJ2-7	TRBD1	TGTGCCAGCAGTTTATCCCACAGGGGGCCCCACGAGCAGTACTTC	CASSLSHRGPHEQYF
TRBV7-9	-	TRBJ1-6	-	TGTGCCAGCAGCTTAGTCCAGGCCTATCTATCACCCCTCCACTTT	CASSLVQAYLSPLHF
TRBV4-2	-	TRBJ1-2	TRBD1	TGTGCCAGCAGCCTAACAATTGACAGGGGGTATGGGGAATATGGCTACACCTTC	CASSLTIDRGYGEYGYTF
TRBV4-3	-	TRBJ2-2	-	TGCGCCAGCAGCCAAGCCCAGACTACCAATACCGGGGAGCTGTTTTTT	CASSQAQTTNTGELFF
TRBV19	-	TRBJ2-6	TRBD1	TGTGCCAGCGGGACAGGAGGGACTGGGGCCAACGTCCTGACTTTC	CASGTGGTGANVLTF
TRBV4-1	-	TRBJ2-4	TRBD2	TGCGCCAGCAGCCAAGGAACGGGACTAGCGGGAGTGGAGCACATTCAGTACTTC	CASSQGTGLAGVEHIQYF
TRBV11-3	-	TRBJ1-4	-	TGTGCCAGCAGCTTAGATCGTTCGCGCGAAAAACTGTTTTTT	CASSLDRSREKLFF
TRBV6-6	-	TRBJ1-3	-	TGTGCCAGCAGTATCATCTCTGGAAACACCATATATTTT	CASSIISGNTIYF
TRBV7-9	-	TRBJ2-7	-	TGTGCCAGCAGCTTACAGGGAATCGAGCAGTACTTC	CASSLQGIEQYF
TRBV19	-	TRBJ2-1	TRBD1	TGTGCCAGTAGTCCAAATACAGGGGGTAGAGGCTACAATGAGCAGTTCTTC	CASSPNTGGRGYNEQFF
TRBV7-9	-	TRBJ2-2	TRBD1	TGTGCCAGCCTCGGACAGGGGAACACCGGGGAGCTGTTTTTT	CASLGQGNTGELFF
TRBV5-1	-	TRBJ1-2	-	TGCGCCAGCAGCTTGGTTCCGGGTCACTATGGCTACACCTTC	CASSLVPGHYGYTF
TRBV9	-	TRBJ1-1	-	TGTGCCAGCAGCGAGAGGGGGGGGACTGAAGCTTTCTTT	CASSERGGTEAFF
TRBV30	few	TRBJ1-1	-	TGTGCCTGGATCAGGCAGGCCGGGGTAGGCACTGAAGCTTTCTTT	CAWIRQAGVGTEAFF
TRBV27	-	TRBJ1-2	-	TGTGCCAGCAGTTTGTCCAGGGTAGGGTACTATGGCTACACCTTC	CASSLSRVGYYGYTF
TRBV6-5	-	TRBJ2-1	TRBD1	TGTGCCAGCAGTTCGACAGGGGTAAGGGAGCAGTTCTTC	CASSSTGVREQFF
TRBV7-9	-	TRBJ1-4	-	TGTGCCAGCAGTCCGGAGCCAACTAATGAAAAACTGTTTTTT	CASSPEPTNEKLFF
TRBV5-1	-	TRBJ1-2	TRBD1	TGCGCCAGCAGCTCATTTCCGGGACAGGGCTATGGCTACACCTTC	CASSSFPGQGYGYTF